The rows below give T cell receptor beta chains drawn from one sample of a study of regulatory T cells in long-lasting Graves disease. TCRdb processed the multiplex PCR reads anew with MiXCR; each CDR3 protein has one entry. Counted here are approximately 500,000 distinct CDR3 sequences, roughly 21% occurring once; the ten biggest clones make up roughly 7.7%. The sequencing used peripheral blood mononuclear cells (PBMCs), collected when the disease was refractory, from a patient treated with antithyroid drugs. These receptors all stem from a female donor with Graves disease. CDR3s include the opening cysteine and the closing phenylalanine or tryptophan. Each record gives: clone size, V gene, D gene, J gene, CDR3 DNA, CDR3 protein. The D gene is left open where the match is weak. Clone size is not always given. Where it is, it says once, few, many or a class for expanded clones.

.	TRBV29-1	.	TRBJ2-4	TGCAGCGTTGGGAGAGGGAACATTCAGTACTTC	CSVGRGNIQYF
few	TRBV4-3	.	TRBJ1-2	TGCGCCAGCAGCCAAGGAGTCAGCGAGACCTATGGCTACACCTTC	CASSQGVSETYGYTF
many	TRBV28	.	TRBJ1-1	TGTGCCAGCAGTTCAAGGGGAATGAACACTGAAGCTTTCTTT	CASSSRGMNTEAFF
.	TRBV5-4	.	TRBJ1-2	TGTGCCAGCAGCCCCGGGGGGCCCGACCCCTATGGCTACACCTTC	CASSPGGPDPYGYTF
.	TRBV7-6	.	TRBJ2-5	TGTGCCAGCAGCCCTAGACCCTCAGTGGGAGAGACCCAGTACTTC	CASSPRPSVGETQYF
many	TRBV27	.	TRBJ2-6	TGTGCCAGCAGTCCCCTTGACAAGAACGGGGCCAACGTCCTGACTTTC	CASSPLDKNGANVLTF
many	TRBV28	.	TRBJ2-2	TGTGCCAGCAGTTTATCGGCGCTGGGCTCGAACACCGGGGAGCTGTTTTTT	CASSLSALGSNTGELFF
.	TRBV20-1	TRBD2	TRBJ2-7	TGCAGTGCTAGAGATAGCGGGAGAACTTCCTACGAGCAGTACTTC	CSARDSGRTSYEQYF
many	TRBV28	.	TRBJ2-5	TGTGCCAGCAGCCCCCTAGAGGGGGGGTTCGAAGAGACCCAGTACTTC	CASSPLEGGFEETQYF
many	TRBV30	TRBD1	TRBJ1-4	TGTGCCTGGAGTGATGCAGGGGGCTTGGAAAAACTGTTTTTT	CAWSDAGGLEKLFF
few	TRBV29-1	TRBD1	TRBJ2-7	TGCAGCGTTGAAGAGGGGACAGACAGGGGTGCGATCTACGAGCAGTACTTC	CSVEEGTDRGAIYEQYF
many	TRBV27	TRBD2	TRBJ2-1	TGTGCCAGCGCGTTGGGGAGCGGGAACAATGAGCAGTTCTTC	CASALGSGNNEQFF
many	TRBV6-1	TRBD1	TRBJ1-1	TGTGCCAGCAGTGAATATCTTGGGACAGGGAACACTGAAGCTTTCTTT	CASSEYLGTGNTEAFF
many	TRBV6-5	.	TRBJ2-2	TGTGCCAGCAGTTACCTCGCGGGTGGGGGAAACACCGGGGAGCTGTTTTTT	CASSYLAGGGNTGELFF
few	TRBV19	.	TRBJ1-3	TGTGCCAGTGGGCAGTACTCTGGAAACACCATATATTTT	CASGQYSGNTIYF
once	TRBV9	TRBD2	TRBJ2-5	TGTGCCAGCAGCTCACCGGGACTAGCGGGAGGATCTTGGGAGACCCAGTACTTC	CASSSPGLAGGSWETQYF
many	TRBV13	.	TRBJ2-7	TGTGCCAGCAGCTTACAAACTGCCTACGAGCAGTACTTC	CASSLQTAYEQYF
many	TRBV20-1	.	TRBJ1-2	TGCAGTGCTAGCCAGGACTATGGCTACACCTTC	CSASQDYGYTF
few	TRBV28	.	TRBJ1-3	TGTGCCAGCAGTTTCATCGCGTGGGGGCGATCCGACTTACTTGGAAACACCATATATTTT	CASSFIAWGRSDLLGNTIYF
few	TRBV28	.	TRBJ1-4	TGTGCCAGCAGAAAGGACCCGGAGGAAAAACTGTTTTTT	CASRKDPEEKLFF
many	TRBV11-2	.	TRBJ2-5	TGTGCCAGCAGCACTGTCCGGGTGCAAGAGACCCAGTACTTC	CASSTVRVQETQYF
many	TRBV27	TRBD1	TRBJ2-5	TGTGCCAGCAGTCCGCTAACCAGGACAGGGAGTGCGGAGACCCAGTACTTC	CASSPLTRTGSAETQYF
many	TRBV5-1	TRBD2	TRBJ2-7	TGCGCCAGCAGCCCCATCTCGGGGGCTAGCGGGACCTACGAGCAGTACTTC	CASSPISGASGTYEQYF
.	TRBV12-3/TRBV12-4	TRBD2	TRBJ2-5	TGTGCCAGCAGTCTATCTAGCGGGGGGCTCCAAGAGACCCAGTACTTC	CASSLSSGGLQETQYF
many	TRBV28	.	TRBJ1-2	TGTGCCAGCAGCTCCACTCCGGGGGCTCACTATGGCTACACCTTC	CASSSTPGAHYGYTF
many	TRBV28	.	TRBJ1-2	TGTGCCAGCACCCCTAAGGAACGGATTAACTATGGCTACACCTTC	CASTPKERINYGYTF
many	TRBV29-1	.	TRBJ2-2	TGCAGCGTTGTTTGGATCAGCACCGGGGAGCTGTTTTTT	CSVVWISTGELFF
.	TRBV25-1	.	TRBJ1-5	TGTGCCAGCAGTGAACCAACCTGGGGCAGCAATCAGCCCCAGCATTTT	CASSEPTWGSNQPQHF
.	TRBV9	.	TRBJ2-7	TGTGCCAGCAGCCCCCAAACAGGGAGCTCCTACGAGCAGTACTTC	CASSPQTGSSYEQYF
few	TRBV7-8	.	TRBJ1-3	TGTGCCAGCAGCTTAGCGGGATCTGGAAACACCATATATTTT	CASSLAGSGNTIYF
few	TRBV20-1	.	TRBJ1-6	TGCAGTGCTAAGGGTTTCCTTAATTCACCCCTCCACTTT	CSAKGFLNSPLHF
.	TRBV20-1	.	TRBJ1-2	TGCAGTGCTAGAGATACCGGACAGAGAAACTATGGCTACACCTTC	CSARDTGQRNYGYTF
many	TRBV7-8	TRBD1	TRBJ1-2	TGTGCCAGCAGCCTGGACAGGGAAGGGACCTGGTATGGCTACACCTTC	CASSLDREGTWYGYTF
few	TRBV27	.	TRBJ1-3	TGTGCCAGCAGTTTCAGGGGTGGAAACACCATATATTTT	CASSFRGGNTIYF
.	TRBV6-9	.	TRBJ1-6	TGTGCCAGCAGTTACCGATGGGAGACTTTTGATTCACCCCTCCACTTT	CASSYRWETFDSPLHF
many	TRBV2	TRBD1	TRBJ2-5	TGTGCCAGCAGTGTCGGGACAGGGGTTCAAGAGACCCAGTACTTC	CASSVGTGVQETQYF
.	TRBV29-1	TRBD1	TRBJ1-1	TGCAGCGCCAGGACAGGGGGCGCGGGGGCTGAAGCTTTCTTT	CSARTGGAGAEAFF
few	TRBV29-1	TRBD2	TRBJ2-7	TGCAGCGTTGAGACAGGGGGTTCAACTAGCGGGAGAAGGGAGCAGTACTTC	CSVETGGSTSGRREQYF
.	TRBV3-1	TRBD2	TRBJ2-1	TGTGCCAGCACTTCTAGCGGGCGACACAATGAGCAGTTCTTC	CASTSSGRHNEQFF
.	TRBV6-2/TRBV6-3	.	TRBJ2-1	TGTGCCAGCAGTGAAGTTGGGGGGCTAGCGGCCTACAATGAGCAGTTCTTC	CASSEVGGLAAYNEQFF
.	TRBV9	.	TRBJ1-1	TGTGCCAGCAGCGTATGGGGTTCGAACACTGAAGCTTTCTTT	CASSVWGSNTEAFF
.	TRBV7-3	TRBD1	TRBJ2-6	TGTGCCAGCAGCTTGAGGGGGCCAAGCTTCTCTGGGGCCAACGTCCTGACTTTC	CASSLRGPSFSGANVLTF